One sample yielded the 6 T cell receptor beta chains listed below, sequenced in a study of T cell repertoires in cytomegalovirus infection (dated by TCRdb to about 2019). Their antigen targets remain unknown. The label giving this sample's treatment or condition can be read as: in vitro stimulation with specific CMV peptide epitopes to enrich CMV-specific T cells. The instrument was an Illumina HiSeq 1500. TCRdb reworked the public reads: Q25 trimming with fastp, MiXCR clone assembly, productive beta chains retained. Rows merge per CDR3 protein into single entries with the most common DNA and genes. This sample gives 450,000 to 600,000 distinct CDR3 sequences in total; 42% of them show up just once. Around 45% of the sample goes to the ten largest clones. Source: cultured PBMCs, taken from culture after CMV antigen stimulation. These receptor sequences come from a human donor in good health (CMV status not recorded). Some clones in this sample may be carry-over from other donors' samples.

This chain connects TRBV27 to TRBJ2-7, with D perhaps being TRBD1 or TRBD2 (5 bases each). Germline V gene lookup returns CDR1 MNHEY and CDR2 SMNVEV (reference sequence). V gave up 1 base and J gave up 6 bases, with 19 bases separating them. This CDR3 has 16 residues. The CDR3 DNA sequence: TGTGCCAGCAGTTTATGGGGACCCGCGTTTCCAGGCGAGCAGTACTTC. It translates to CASSLWGPAFPGEQYF.

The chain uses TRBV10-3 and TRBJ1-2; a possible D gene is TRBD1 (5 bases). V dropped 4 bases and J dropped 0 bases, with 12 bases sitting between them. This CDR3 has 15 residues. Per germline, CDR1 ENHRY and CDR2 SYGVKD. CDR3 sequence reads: CAISGKTEANYGYTF. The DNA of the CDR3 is TGTGCCATCAGTGGGAAGACAGAAGCTAACTATGGCTACACCTTC.

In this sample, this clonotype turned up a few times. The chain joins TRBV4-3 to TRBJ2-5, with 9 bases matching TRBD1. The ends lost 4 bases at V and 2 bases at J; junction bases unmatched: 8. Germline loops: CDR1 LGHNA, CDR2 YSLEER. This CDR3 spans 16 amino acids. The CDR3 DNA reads TGCGCCAGCAGCCCCGACAGGGGGGGTACACAAGAGACCCAGTACTTC. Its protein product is CASSPDRGGTQETQYF.

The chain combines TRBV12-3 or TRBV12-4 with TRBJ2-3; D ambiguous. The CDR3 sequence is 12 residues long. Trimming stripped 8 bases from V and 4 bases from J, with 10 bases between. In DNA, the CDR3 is TGTGCCAGCGGCCATCGTGCAGATACGCAGTATTTT. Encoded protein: CASGHRADTQYF.

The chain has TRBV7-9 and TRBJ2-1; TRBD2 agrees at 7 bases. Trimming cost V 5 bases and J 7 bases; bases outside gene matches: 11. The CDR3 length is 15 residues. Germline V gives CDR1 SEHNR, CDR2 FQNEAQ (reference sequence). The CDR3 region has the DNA TGTGCCAGCAGCGCGGCGGGGGTTATGAGAAATGAGCAGTTCTTC. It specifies CASSAAGVMRNEQFF.

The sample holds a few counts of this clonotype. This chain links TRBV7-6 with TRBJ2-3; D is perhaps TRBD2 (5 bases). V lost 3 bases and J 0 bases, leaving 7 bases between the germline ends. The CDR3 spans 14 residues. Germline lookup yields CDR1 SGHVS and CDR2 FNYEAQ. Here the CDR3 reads CASSLDFSTDTQYF. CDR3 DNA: TGTGCCAGCAGCTTGGACTTTAGCACAGATACGCAGTATTTT. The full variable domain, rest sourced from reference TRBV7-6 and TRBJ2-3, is GAGVSQSPRYKVTKRGQDVALRCDPISGHVSLYWYRQALGQGPEFLTYFNYEAQQDKSGLPNDRFSAERPEGSISTLTIQRTEQRDSAMYRCASSLDFSTDTQYFGPGTRLTVL.